One sample yielded the 11 T cell receptor beta chains listed below, sequenced in a study of blood T cell repertoires in COVID-19. Generated by immunoSEQ multiplex PCR, the TCRdb table keeps only in-frame clones and is missing some. Among around 150,000 clones listed, approximately 84% were seen once. Sequencing used peripheral blood. The receptors here all came from a woman of 80 years or more in a cohort sampled during active or convalescent COVID-19.

The V and J genes are TRBV29-1 and TRBJ1-1; TRBD1 matches 7 bases. The trim removed 6 bases at V and 5 bases at J, leaving 6 bases unmatched. This CDR3 region has 12 residues. Per germline, CDR1 SQVTM and CDR2 ANQGSEA. The CDR3 is CSVAQGWTEAFF. For the CDR3, the DNA is TGCAGCGTCGCACAGGGGTGGACTGAAGCTTTCTTT.

The rearrangement uses TRBV4-2 and TRBJ2-1; 10 nucleotides align to TRBD2. The CDR3 has 16 amino acids. Looked up from germline, CDR1 is LGHNA and CDR2 is YNFKEQ. The junction had 5 bases not matched to a gene; V was cut back by 0 bases and J by 6 bases. The CDR3 bases are TGTGCCAGCAGCCAAGATAGGAGCGGGGGGGCCAATGAGCAGTTCTTC. It yields the protein CASSQDRSGGANEQFF.

V gene TRBV18 combines with J gene TRBJ2-3; 12 bases align to TRBD2. There are 15 residues in the CDR3. Germline V lookup: CDR1 KGHSH, CDR2 LQKENI. The V gene end was trimmed by 3 bases and the J gene end by 4 bases; junction bases not matched to a gene: 2. For the CDR3, the DNA is TGTGCCAGCTCACCCGCTAGCGGGGGGGCAGATACGCAGTATTTT. It codes for CASSPASGGADTQYF. Together with reference TRBV18 and TRBJ2-3, the CDR3 gives the full variable domain: NAGVMQNPRHLVRRRGQEARLRCSPMKGHSHVYWYRQLPEEGLKFMVYLQKENIIDESGMPKERFSAEFPKEGPSILRIQQVVRGDSAAYFCASSPASGGADTQYFGPGTRLTVL.

The chain combines TRBV2 with TRBJ1-6; D call uncertain. This CDR3 has 15 residues. Germline V gives CDR1 SNHLY, CDR2 FYNNEI. The germline V and J ends were trimmed by 5 bases and 9 bases, with 17 bases remaining between them. The CDR3, as DNA: TGTGCCAGCAGTAGAGAGCAAGTCGTGGTTTCACCCCTCCACTTT. It is translated as CASSREQVVVSPLHF.

This clone was detected only a few times. J is TRBJ1-4 and V is TRBV29-1; D is unclear. The CDR3 is 12 residues long. Deletions cut 7 bases from V and 8 bases from J, with 14 bases between. Germline V CDR1 and CDR2: SQVTM, ANQGSEA. Written as DNA, the CDR3 is TGCAGCGGCCTTTGGGGAGGGGAAAAACTGTTTTTT. Amino acids: CSGLWGGEKLFF.

This chain connects TRBV5-4 to TRBJ1-2, with TRBD1 identical over 7 bases. CDR1 and CDR2 from the germline V gene are SGHNT and YYREEE (reference sequence). Germline trimming cut 4 bases from V and 0 bases from J; bases unmatched to any gene: 3. CDR3 length: 14 residues. The CDR3 protein is CASSRTGANYGYTF. For the CDR3, the DNA is TGTGCCAGCAGCCGGACAGGCGCTAACTATGGCTACACCTTC.

The chain combines TRBV7-4 with TRBJ2-7; TRBD2 matches at 14 bases. The CDR3 spans 20 residues. Germline-derived CDR1 and CDR2 are SGHVT and SQSDAQ. J lost 1 base, V lost 4 bases, and 15 bases had no gene match. CDR3 region: CASSSVPPATSGGESYEQYF. For the CDR3, the DNA is TGTGCCAGCAGCTCCGTCCCCCCAGCGACTAGCGGGGGGGAGTCCTACGAGCAGTACTTC.

The chain's CDR3 is CASSLVRGLTGELFF. CDR3 coding DNA: TGTGCCAGCAGCTTAGTCAGGGGGCTGACCGGGGAGCTGTTTTTT. This sequence joins TRBV11-2 and TRBJ2-2; 8 positions match TRBD1. V lost 1 base and J lost 5; bases outside the gene matches: 3. The length of the CDR3 is 15 residues. Germline V gene data show CDR1 as SGHAT and CDR2 as FQNNGV.

This sequence joins TRBV6-6 and TRBJ1-1; no firm D call. CDR1 MNHNY and CDR2 SVGAGI come from the germline V gene (reference sequence). Trimming took 2 bases from V and 5 from J, leaving 9 bases between them. The CDR3 sequence is 13 residues long. The CDR3 sequence: CASSYDSGTEAFF. DNA of the CDR3: TGTGCCAGCAGTTACGACTCGGGAACTGAAGCTTTCTTT.

This sequence joins TRBV6-5 and TRBJ1-2; 7 bases fit TRBD1. The V segment lost 5 bases and the J segment 7 bases; nucleotides outside the gene matches: 7. In germline, CDR1 is MNHEY, CDR2 SVGAGI. The CDR3 has 13 amino acids. The CDR3 sequence is CASSTRQGLGYTF. CDR3 DNA: TGTGCCAGCAGTACCCGACAGGGTCTTGGCTACACCTTC.

This clone was seen a few times. The V call is TRBV5-1, the J call TRBJ1-6; possible D gene TRBD1, 5 bases. The V gene lost 2 bases and the J gene lost 8 bases, with 14 bases spanning the gap. Looked up from germline, CDR1 is SGHRS and CDR2 is YFSETQ. The CDR3 sequence is 15 residues long. In DNA form, the CDR3 reads TGCGCCAGCAGCTTAGAGGCAGGGAGGGATTCACCCCTCCACTTT. This gives the protein CASSLEAGRDSPLHF.